The clone carrying this T cell receptor (beta chain) was counted between two and nine times. Indicated treatment: some 20 received Ad26.COV2.S at low or high dose, single or two shots; about 5 received placebo; per-sample allocation not given. Sampling was performed 63 days after the first vaccine or placebo injection. The method was immunoSEQ multiplex PCR; TCRdb's version includes in-frame clones alone and lacks a portion of them. The table includes a few hundred thousand clones, around nine tenths detected once. The sample originates from a study of Ad26.COV2.S vaccination and SARS-CoV-2 variants. Trimming removed 4 bases at V and 2 bases at J, with 6 bases between. CDR3 length equals 14 residues. Germline lookup yields CDR1 MGHDK and CDR2 SYGVNS.

This chain joins TRBV25-1 and TRBJ1-6; D unclear. The receptor was isolated from a person between 18 and 60 years old who received the Ad26.COV2.S COVID-19 vaccine or a placebo. The source material was peripheral blood, sampled in a trial of Ad26.COV2.S vaccine versus placebo. The CDR3 region is CASSGVPYNSPLHF. In DNA, the CDR3 is TGTGCCAGCAGTGGAGTGCCCTATAATTCACCCCTCCACTTT.